This record covers a single TCR beta chain. Its matching antigen is unknown. This sample was taken from a study of T-cell memory formation after mild COVID-19. Study-wide results and limits: Among contracting clones, CD4+ were mainly CM/EM and CD8+ enriched in EMRA.

Libraries for TCRalpha and TCRbeta carried sample barcodes and unique molecular identifiers via 5'RACE. One entry per CDR3 protein, called by TCRdb with MiXCR from the 5' RACE reads. Among about 290,000 distinct CDR3 sequences listed, 15% to 20% were seen once. Germline-derived CDR1 and CDR2 are SGHDT and YYEEEE. This CDR3 is 14 amino acids long. Trimming cost V 5 bases and J 7 bases; bases outside gene matches: 9. V usage is TRBV5-6 and J usage is TRBJ1-2, with TRBD1 matching over 9 bases. The sequence came from a man between 18 and 29 years old who had mild COVID-19 (a few samples of this study predate the infection). Cell type and time point are not known. The specimen was PBMCs or a T cell subset sorted from them (not recorded which). The CDR3 here is CASSQRDRAGGYTF. The DNA for the CDR3 is TGTGCCAGCAGTCAACGGGACAGGGCCGGTGGCTACACCTTC.